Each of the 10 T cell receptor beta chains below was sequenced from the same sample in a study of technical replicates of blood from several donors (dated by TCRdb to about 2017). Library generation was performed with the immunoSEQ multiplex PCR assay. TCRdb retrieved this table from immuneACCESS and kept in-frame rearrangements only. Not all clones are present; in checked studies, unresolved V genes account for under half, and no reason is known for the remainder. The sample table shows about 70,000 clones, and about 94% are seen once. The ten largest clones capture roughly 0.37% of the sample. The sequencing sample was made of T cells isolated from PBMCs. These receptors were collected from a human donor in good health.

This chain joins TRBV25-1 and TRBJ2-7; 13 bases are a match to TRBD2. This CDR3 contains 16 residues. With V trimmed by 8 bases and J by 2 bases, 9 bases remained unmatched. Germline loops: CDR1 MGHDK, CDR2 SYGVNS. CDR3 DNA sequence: TGTGCCAGCCAGACTCCTGGACTAGCGGGAGCCTACGAGCAGTACTTC. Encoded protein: CASQTPGLAGAYEQYF.

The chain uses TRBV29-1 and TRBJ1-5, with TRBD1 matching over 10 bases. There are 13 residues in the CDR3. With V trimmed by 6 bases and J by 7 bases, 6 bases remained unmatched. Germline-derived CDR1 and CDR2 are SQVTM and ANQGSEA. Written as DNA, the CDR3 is TGCAGCGTGCGACAGGGGGCAGGACAGCCCCAGCATTTT. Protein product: CSVRQGAGQPQHF.

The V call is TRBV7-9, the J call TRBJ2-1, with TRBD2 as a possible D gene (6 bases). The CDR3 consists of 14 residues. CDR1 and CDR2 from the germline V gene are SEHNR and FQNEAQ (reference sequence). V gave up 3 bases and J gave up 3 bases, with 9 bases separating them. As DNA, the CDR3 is TGTGCCAGCAGCTTGGCTAGCGTCTACAATGAGCAGTTCTTC. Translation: CASSLASVYNEQFF.

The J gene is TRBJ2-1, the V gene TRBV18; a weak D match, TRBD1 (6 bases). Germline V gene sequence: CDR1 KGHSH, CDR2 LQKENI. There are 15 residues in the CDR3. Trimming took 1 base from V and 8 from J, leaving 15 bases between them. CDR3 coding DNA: TGTGCCAGCTCACCACGACAGGCGTGGTCGGATGAGCAGTTCTTC. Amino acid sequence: CASSPRQAWSDEQFF. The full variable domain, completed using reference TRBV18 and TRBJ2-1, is NAGVMQNPRHLVRRRGQEARLRCSPMKGHSHVYWYRQLPEEGLKFMVYLQKENIIDESGMPKERFSAEFPKEGPSILRIQQVVRGDSAAYFCASSPRQAWSDEQFFGPGTRLTVL.

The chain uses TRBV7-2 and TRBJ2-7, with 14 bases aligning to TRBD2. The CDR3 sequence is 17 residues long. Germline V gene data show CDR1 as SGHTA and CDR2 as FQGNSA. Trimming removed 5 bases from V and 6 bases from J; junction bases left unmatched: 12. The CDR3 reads CASSLGLAGAPGGEQYF. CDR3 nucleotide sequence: TGTGCCAGCAGCCTGGGACTAGCGGGGGCCCCCGGAGGCGAGCAGTACTTC.

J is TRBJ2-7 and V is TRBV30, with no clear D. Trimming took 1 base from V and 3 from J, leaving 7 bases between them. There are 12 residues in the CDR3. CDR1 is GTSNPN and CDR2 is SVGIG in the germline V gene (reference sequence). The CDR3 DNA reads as TGTGCCTGGAGTGGGCAGAACTACGAGCAGTACTTC. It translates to CAWSGQNYEQYF.

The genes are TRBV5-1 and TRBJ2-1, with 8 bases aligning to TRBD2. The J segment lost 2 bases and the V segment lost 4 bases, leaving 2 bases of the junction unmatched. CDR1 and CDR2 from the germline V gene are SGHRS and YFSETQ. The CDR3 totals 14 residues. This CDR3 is CASSATSAYNEQFF. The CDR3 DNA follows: TGCGCCAGCAGCGCGACTAGCGCCTACAATGAGCAGTTCTTC.

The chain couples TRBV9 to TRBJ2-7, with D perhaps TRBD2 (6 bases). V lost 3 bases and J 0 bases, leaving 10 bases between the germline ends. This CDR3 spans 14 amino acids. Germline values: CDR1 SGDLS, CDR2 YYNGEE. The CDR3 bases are TGTGCCAGCAGCGGGGGAGGCAGCTCCTACGAGCAGTACTTC. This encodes CASSGGGSSYEQYF.

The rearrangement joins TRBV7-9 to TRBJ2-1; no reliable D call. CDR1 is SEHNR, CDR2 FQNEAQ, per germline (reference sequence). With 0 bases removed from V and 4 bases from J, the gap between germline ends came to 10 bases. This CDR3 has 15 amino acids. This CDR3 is CASSLASLVYNEQFF. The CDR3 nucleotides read TGTGCCAGCAGCTTAGCGAGTCTAGTATACAATGAGCAGTTCTTC. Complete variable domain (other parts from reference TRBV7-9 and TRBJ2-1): DTGVSQNPRHKITKRGQNVTFRCDPISEHNRLYWYRQTLGQGPEFLTYFQNEAQLEKSRLLSDRFSAERPKGSFSTLEIQRTEQGDSAMYLCASSLASLVYNEQFFGPGTRLTVL.

The CDR3 is CAITLSGRGTQYF. CDR3 nucleotides: TGTGCCATTACCCTTAGCGGAAGGGGTACGCAGTATTTT. The genes are TRBV14 and TRBJ2-3; D perhaps matches TRBD2 (6 bases). The length of the CDR3 is 13 residues. CDR1 SGHDN and CDR2 FVKESK come from the germline V gene. V was clipped by 10 bases and J by 8 bases, with 19 bases between them.